This T cell receptor (beta chain) comes out of a study of cytomegalovirus exposure and HLA in healthy donors. Study-level findings and limits: By HLA locus, TCR association rates varied in a later analysis, with DRB1 showing the most and HLA-C the fewest. Evidence from a later analysis indicated that most CMV-associated TCR beta chains looked HLA-restricted.

60 Vbeta and 13 Jbeta primers were used in PCR. Here immunoSEQ multiplex PCR was the method, and the copy in TCRdb shows in-frame clones only, minus some. The sample records more than 55,000 clones, under 85% being singletons. A remark on this clone: Its matching antigen is unknown.

This CDR3 region has 15 residues. Looked up from germline, CDR1 is MNHNS and CDR2 is SASEGT. V trimming: 5 bases; J trimming: 4 bases; junction bases outside the gene matches: 9. This clonotype originated in a woman aged 55-70 years in good health and CMV-seropositive. The sample consisted of PBMCs. The gene calls are TRBV6-1 and TRBJ1-1, with 8 bases lining up with TRBD1. The CDR3 loop reads CASSPQTGVGTEAFF. The CDR3 DNA reads TGTGCCAGCAGTCCCCAGACAGGGGTGGGCACTGAAGCTTTCTTT.